Listed below are T cell receptor beta chains from one sample, sequenced in a study of CD8 T cells in Susac syndrome. TCRdb redid the calling of the immunoSEQ multiplex PCR reads with MiXCR, one entry per CDR3 protein. The data contain more than 85,000 distinct CDR3 sequences, around 94% of them singletons. Specimen: CD4+ T cells from PBMCs. The receptors come from a human donor with Susac syndrome. Each CDR3 is given with its conserved first and last residue. D genes are given only for firm matches. A row's size may be missing; if present it is once, few, many or a size class.

j_call: TRBJ1-1
v_call: TRBV10-3
d_call: .
clone_size: once
cdr3_aa: CAISHPTRETEAFF
cdr3_nt: TGTGCCATCAGTCACCCGACTCGGGAAACTGAAGCTTTCTTT

j_call: TRBJ1-5
v_call: TRBV7-2
d_call: .
clone_size: .
cdr3_aa: CASSVHGDINQPQHF
cdr3_nt: TGTGCCAGCAGCGTGCATGGGGACATCAATCAGCCCCAGCATTTT

j_call: TRBJ2-5
v_call: TRBV7-2
d_call: TRBD1
clone_size: .
cdr3_aa: CASSWQGALGGETQYF
cdr3_nt: TGTGCCAGCAGCTGGCAGGGGGCTTTAGGTGGGGAGACCCAGTACTTC

j_call: TRBJ1-1
v_call: TRBV4-1
d_call: TRBD1
clone_size: .
cdr3_aa: CASSQGTGGNTEAFF
cdr3_nt: TGCGCCAGCAGCCAAGGGACAGGGGGTAACACTGAAGCTTTCTTT

j_call: TRBJ2-7
v_call: TRBV5-1
d_call: .
clone_size: .
cdr3_aa: CASSLEGRADEQYF
cdr3_nt: TGCGCCAGCAGCTTGGAGGGCCGGGCCGACGAGCAGTACTTC

j_call: TRBJ2-7
v_call: TRBV20-1
d_call: .
clone_size: .
cdr3_aa: CSARDPRRSSYEQYF
cdr3_nt: TGCAGTGCTAGAGATCCCAGGCGCTCCTCCTACGAGCAGTACTTC

j_call: TRBJ2-7
v_call: TRBV7-8
d_call: TRBD1
clone_size: .
cdr3_aa: CASSLIRGQEQYF
cdr3_nt: TGTGCCAGCAGCCTCATCAGGGGGCAGGAGCAGTACTTC

j_call: TRBJ2-7
v_call: TRBV9
d_call: TRBD1
clone_size: .
cdr3_aa: CAPLIWTGSHEQYF
cdr3_nt: TGTGCCCCCCTGATATGGACAGGGTCTCACGAGCAGTACTTC

j_call: TRBJ2-1
v_call: TRBV7-2
d_call: .
clone_size: .
cdr3_aa: CASSLGKGGASEQFF
cdr3_nt: TGTGCCAGCAGCTTGGGGAAGGGGGGGGCAAGTGAGCAGTTCTTC

j_call: TRBJ1-5
v_call: TRBV27
d_call: TRBD1
clone_size: once
cdr3_aa: CARLPGQDSNQPQHF
cdr3_nt: TGTGCCAGACTTCCGGGACAGGATAGCAATCAGCCCCAGCATTTT

j_call: TRBJ2-7
v_call: TRBV30
d_call: .
clone_size: .
cdr3_aa: CAWSVQGYFNSYEQYF
cdr3_nt: TGTGCCTGGAGTGTACAGGGCTACTTTAACTCCTACGAGCAGTACTTC

j_call: TRBJ2-2
v_call: TRBV7-2
d_call: .
clone_size: .
cdr3_aa: CASSLDPGTGELFF
cdr3_nt: TGTGCCAGCAGCTTAGACCCCGGGACCGGGGAGCTGTTTTTT

j_call: TRBJ1-4
v_call: TRBV12-3/TRBV12-4
d_call: .
clone_size: .
cdr3_aa: CASSLLEEKLFF
cdr3_nt: TGTGCCAGCAGTTTACTAGAGGAAAAACTGTTTTTT

j_call: TRBJ2-5
v_call: TRBV7-7
d_call: .
clone_size: few
cdr3_aa: CASSLGYQETQYF
cdr3_nt: TGTGCTAGCAGCCTGGGCTATCAAGAGACCCAGTACTTC

j_call: TRBJ2-3
v_call: TRBV20-1
d_call: TRBD2
clone_size: .
cdr3_aa: CSARAFSGASTDTQYF
cdr3_nt: TGCAGTGCTAGAGCCTTTAGCGGGGCTAGCACAGATACGCAGTATTTT

j_call: TRBJ1-4
v_call: TRBV16
d_call: TRBD1
clone_size: .
cdr3_aa: CASSPRGTGEEKLFF
cdr3_nt: TGTGCCAGCAGCCCCCGTGGGACAGGGGAAGAAAAACTGTTTTTT

j_call: TRBJ2-7
v_call: TRBV30
d_call: .
clone_size: .
cdr3_aa: CAWMRPNSYEQYF
cdr3_nt: TGTGCCTGGATGCGGCCTAACTCCTACGAGCAGTACTTC

j_call: TRBJ2-1
v_call: TRBV20-1
d_call: TRBD2
clone_size: .
cdr3_aa: CSARLAGRSSYNEQFF
cdr3_nt: TGCAGTGCCCGACTAGCGGGGAGGAGCTCCTACAATGAGCAGTTCTTC

j_call: TRBJ2-7
v_call: TRBV28
d_call: .
clone_size: .
cdr3_aa: CASSQSLGYAYEQYF
cdr3_nt: TGTGCCAGCAGTCAATCATTGGGTTACGCCTACGAGCAGTACTTC

j_call: TRBJ1-5
v_call: TRBV13
d_call: .
clone_size: .
cdr3_aa: CASSPGSGEPQHF
cdr3_nt: TGTGCCAGCAGCCCAGGGTCAGGAGAGCCCCAGCATTTT

j_call: TRBJ2-2
v_call: TRBV20-1
d_call: .
clone_size: .
cdr3_aa: CSAGGGGELFF
cdr3_nt: TGCAGTGCTGGAGGGGGCGGGGAGCTGTTTTTT

j_call: TRBJ2-2
v_call: TRBV7-2
d_call: TRBD2
clone_size: once
cdr3_aa: CASSSRTSEGGELFF
cdr3_nt: TGTGCCAGCAGCTCTCGGACTAGCGAAGGCGGGGAGCTGTTTTTT

j_call: TRBJ1-1
v_call: TRBV30
d_call: TRBD1
clone_size: .
cdr3_aa: CAWRGGGPEAFF
cdr3_nt: TGTGCCTGGAGAGGAGGGGGCCCTGAAGCTTTCTTT

j_call: TRBJ1-6
v_call: TRBV11-1
d_call: .
clone_size: .
cdr3_aa: CASSQLGGNSPLHF
cdr3_nt: TGTGCCAGCAGCCAATTGGGGGGAAATTCACCCCTCCACTTT

j_call: TRBJ1-1
v_call: TRBV2
d_call: .
clone_size: .
cdr3_aa: CASSYQGEAFF
cdr3_nt: TGTGCCAGCAGCTATCAGGGGGAAGCTTTCTTT

j_call: TRBJ2-3
v_call: TRBV12-3/TRBV12-4
d_call: TRBD2
clone_size: .
cdr3_aa: CASSLGSGGHTDTQYF
cdr3_nt: TGTGCCAGCAGTTTGGGTAGCGGGGGACACACAGATACGCAGTATTTT

j_call: TRBJ2-2
v_call: TRBV18
d_call: .
clone_size: .
cdr3_aa: CASSPLGDRRNTGELFF
cdr3_nt: TGTGCCAGCTCACCACTAGGAGACAGGAGAAACACCGGGGAGCTGTTTTTT

j_call: TRBJ1-2
v_call: TRBV15
d_call: TRBD1
clone_size: .
cdr3_aa: CATSKRTGFISRYTF
cdr3_nt: TGTGCCACCAGCAAAAGGACAGGGTTCATCAGTCGCTACACCTTC

j_call: TRBJ2-3
v_call: TRBV6-4
d_call: TRBD1
clone_size: .
cdr3_aa: CARERDRSTDTQYF
cdr3_nt: TGTGCCAGGGAGAGGGACAGGAGCACAGATACGCAGTATTTT

j_call: TRBJ2-2
v_call: TRBV29-1
d_call: .
clone_size: .
cdr3_aa: CSANTGTGELFF
cdr3_nt: TGCAGCGCCAATACAGGGACCGGGGAGCTGTTTTTT

j_call: TRBJ2-1
v_call: TRBV14
d_call: .
clone_size: .
cdr3_aa: CAVRGRESDNEQFF
cdr3_nt: TGTGCCGTACGGGGCAGGGAGTCGGACAATGAGCAGTTCTTC

j_call: TRBJ2-4
v_call: TRBV25-1
d_call: .
clone_size: .
cdr3_aa: CASSPGDIQYF
cdr3_nt: TGTGCCAGCAGCCCCGGGGACATTCAGTACTTC

j_call: TRBJ1-5
v_call: TRBV14
d_call: TRBD1
clone_size: .
cdr3_aa: CASSRGTANQPQHF
cdr3_nt: TGTGCCAGCAGCCGGGGGACAGCTAATCAGCCCCAGCATTTT

j_call: TRBJ2-7
v_call: TRBV11-2
d_call: TRBD2
clone_size: .
cdr3_aa: CASTHGGVGYEQYF
cdr3_nt: TGTGCCAGCACCCACGGGGGGGTTGGTTACGAGCAGTACTTC

j_call: TRBJ2-7
v_call: TRBV20-1
d_call: .
clone_size: .
cdr3_aa: CSARDPTASGEQYF
cdr3_nt: TGCAGTGCTAGAGATCCGACGGCCTCGGGGGAGCAGTACTTC

j_call: TRBJ1-6
v_call: TRBV29-1
d_call: .
clone_size: .
cdr3_aa: CSVKGFRVLNSPLHF
cdr3_nt: TGCAGCGTCAAGGGGTTCAGGGTCCTTAATTCACCCCTCCACTTT

j_call: TRBJ1-6
v_call: TRBV27
d_call: .
clone_size: once
cdr3_aa: CASSAQGYNSPLHF
cdr3_nt: TGTGCCAGCAGTGCCCAGGGGTATAATTCACCCCTCCACTTT

j_call: TRBJ2-1
v_call: TRBV12-3/TRBV12-4
d_call: .
clone_size: .
cdr3_aa: CASSSAGAGNEQFF
cdr3_nt: TGTGCCAGCAGCTCCGCGGGGGCAGGCAATGAGCAGTTCTTC